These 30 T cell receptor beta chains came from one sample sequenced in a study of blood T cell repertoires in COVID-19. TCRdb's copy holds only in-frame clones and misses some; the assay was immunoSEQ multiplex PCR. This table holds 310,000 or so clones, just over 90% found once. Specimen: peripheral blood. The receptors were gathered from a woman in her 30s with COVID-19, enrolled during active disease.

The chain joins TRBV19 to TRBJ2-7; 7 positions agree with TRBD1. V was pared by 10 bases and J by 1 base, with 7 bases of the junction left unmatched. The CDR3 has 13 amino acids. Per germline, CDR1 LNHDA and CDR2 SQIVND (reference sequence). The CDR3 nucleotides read TGTGCCACAAAGGGGGACAGATCCTACGAGCAGTACTTC. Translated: CATKGDRSYEQYF.

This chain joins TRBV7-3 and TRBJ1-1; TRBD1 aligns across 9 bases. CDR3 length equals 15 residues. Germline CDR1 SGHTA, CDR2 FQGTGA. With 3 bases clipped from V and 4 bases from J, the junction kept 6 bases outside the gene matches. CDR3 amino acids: CASSLGQGGGTEAFF. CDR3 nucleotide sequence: TGTGCCAGCAGCTTGGGACAGGGAGGTGGCACTGAAGCTTTCTTT.

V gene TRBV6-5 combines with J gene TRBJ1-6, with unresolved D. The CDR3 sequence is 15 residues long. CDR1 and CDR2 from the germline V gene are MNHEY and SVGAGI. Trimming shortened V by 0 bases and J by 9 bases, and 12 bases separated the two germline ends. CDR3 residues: CASSYSTGSGSPLHF. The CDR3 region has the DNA TGTGCCAGCAGTTACTCGACGGGTTCGGGTTCACCCCTCCACTTT.

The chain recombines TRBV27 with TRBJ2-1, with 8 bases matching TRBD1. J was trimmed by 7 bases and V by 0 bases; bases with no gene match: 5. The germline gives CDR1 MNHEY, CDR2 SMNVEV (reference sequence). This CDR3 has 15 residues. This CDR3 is CASSLSAGGWNEQFF. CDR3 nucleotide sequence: TGTGCCAGCAGTTTATCGGCAGGGGGCTGGAATGAGCAGTTCTTC.

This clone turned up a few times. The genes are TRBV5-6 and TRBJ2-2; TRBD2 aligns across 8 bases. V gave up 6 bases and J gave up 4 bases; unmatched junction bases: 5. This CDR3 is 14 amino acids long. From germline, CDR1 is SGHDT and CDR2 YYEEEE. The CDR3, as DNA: TGTGCCAGCAAGGGACTAGGGGCCACCGGGGAGCTGTTTTTT. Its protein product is CASKGLGATGELFF.

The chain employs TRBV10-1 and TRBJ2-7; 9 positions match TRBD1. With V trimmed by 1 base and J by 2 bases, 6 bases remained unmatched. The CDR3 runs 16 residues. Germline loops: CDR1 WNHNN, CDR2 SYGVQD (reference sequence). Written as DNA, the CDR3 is TGCGCCAGCAGTGAGTTAGGAGGGACAGGGACCTACGAGCAGTACTTC. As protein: CASSELGGTGTYEQYF.

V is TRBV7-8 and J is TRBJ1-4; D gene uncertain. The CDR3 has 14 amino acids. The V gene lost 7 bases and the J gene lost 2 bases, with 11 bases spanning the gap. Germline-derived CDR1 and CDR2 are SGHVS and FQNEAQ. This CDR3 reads CASTRLGTNEKLFF. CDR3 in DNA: TGTGCCAGCACCAGACTAGGGACTAATGAAAAACTGTTTTTT.

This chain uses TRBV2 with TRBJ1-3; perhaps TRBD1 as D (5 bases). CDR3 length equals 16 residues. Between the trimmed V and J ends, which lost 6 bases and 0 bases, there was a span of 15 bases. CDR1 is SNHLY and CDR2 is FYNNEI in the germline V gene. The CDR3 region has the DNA TGTGCCAGCAGACAGACTGGGACTGTCTCTGGAAACACCATATATTTT. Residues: CASRQTGTVSGNTIYF.

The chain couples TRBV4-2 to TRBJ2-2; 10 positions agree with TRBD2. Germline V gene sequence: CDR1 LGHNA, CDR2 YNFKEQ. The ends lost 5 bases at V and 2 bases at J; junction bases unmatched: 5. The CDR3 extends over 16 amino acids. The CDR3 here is CASSESSGRNTGELFF. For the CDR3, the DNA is TGTGCCAGCAGCGAGTCTAGCGGGAGAAACACCGGGGAGCTGTTTTTT.

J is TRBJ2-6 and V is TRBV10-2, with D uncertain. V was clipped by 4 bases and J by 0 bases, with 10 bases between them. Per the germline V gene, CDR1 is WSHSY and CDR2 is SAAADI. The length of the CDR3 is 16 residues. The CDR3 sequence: CASSGYIDSGANVLTF. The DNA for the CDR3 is TGCGCCAGCAGTGGTTATATAGACTCTGGGGCCAACGTCCTGACTTTC.

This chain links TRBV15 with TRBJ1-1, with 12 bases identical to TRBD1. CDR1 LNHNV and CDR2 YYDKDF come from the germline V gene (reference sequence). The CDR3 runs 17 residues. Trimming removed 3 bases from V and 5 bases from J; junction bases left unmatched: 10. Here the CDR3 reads CATSREGTGGLRTEAFF. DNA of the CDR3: TGTGCCACCAGCAGGGAGGGGACAGGGGGCCTCCGGACTGAAGCTTTCTTT.

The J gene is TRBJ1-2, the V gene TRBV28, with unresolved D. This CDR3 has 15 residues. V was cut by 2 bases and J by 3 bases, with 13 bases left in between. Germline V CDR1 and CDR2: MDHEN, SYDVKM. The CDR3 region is CASSLGQREYYGYTF. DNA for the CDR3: TGTGCCAGCAGTTTAGGTCAGCGGGAGTACTATGGCTACACCTTC.

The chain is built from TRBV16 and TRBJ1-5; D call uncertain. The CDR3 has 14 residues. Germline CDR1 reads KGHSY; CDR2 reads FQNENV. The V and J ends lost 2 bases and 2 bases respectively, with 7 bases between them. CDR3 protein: CASSQGQGNQPQHF. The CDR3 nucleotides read TGTGCCAGCAGCCAAGGGCAGGGCAATCAGCCCCAGCATTTT.

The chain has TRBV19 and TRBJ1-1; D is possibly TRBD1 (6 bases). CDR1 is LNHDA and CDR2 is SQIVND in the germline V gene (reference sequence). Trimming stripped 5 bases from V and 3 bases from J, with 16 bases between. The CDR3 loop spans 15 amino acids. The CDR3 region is CASSARGHLYTEAFF. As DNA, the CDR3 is TGTGCCAGTAGTGCCAGGGGCCATTTGTACACTGAAGCTTTCTTT.

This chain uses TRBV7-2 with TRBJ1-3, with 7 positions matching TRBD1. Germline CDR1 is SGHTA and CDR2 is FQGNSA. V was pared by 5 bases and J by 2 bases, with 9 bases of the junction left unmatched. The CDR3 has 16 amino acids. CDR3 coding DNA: TGTGCCAGCAGCATAAGACAGGGATCGGCTGGAAACACCATATATTTT. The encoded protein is CASSIRQGSAGNTIYF.

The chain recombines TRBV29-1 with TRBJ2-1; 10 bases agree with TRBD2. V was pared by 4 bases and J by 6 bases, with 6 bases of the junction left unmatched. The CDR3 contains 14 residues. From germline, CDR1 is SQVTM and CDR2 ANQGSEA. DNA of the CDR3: TGCAGCGTTGTTCTAGCGGGAGTCCCCAATGAGCAGTTCTTC. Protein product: CSVVLAGVPNEQFF.

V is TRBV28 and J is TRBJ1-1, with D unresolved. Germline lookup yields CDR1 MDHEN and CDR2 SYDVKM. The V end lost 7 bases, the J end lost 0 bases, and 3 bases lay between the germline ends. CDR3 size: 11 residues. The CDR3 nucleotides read TGTGCCAGCATCGTGAACACTGAAGCTTTCTTT. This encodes CASIVNTEAFF.

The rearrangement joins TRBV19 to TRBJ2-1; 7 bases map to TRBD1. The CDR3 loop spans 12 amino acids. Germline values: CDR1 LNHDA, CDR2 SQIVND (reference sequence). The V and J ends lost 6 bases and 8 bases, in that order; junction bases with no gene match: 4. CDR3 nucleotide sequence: TGTGCCAGTAGAAACAGGGGCGATGAGCAGTTCTTC. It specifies CASRNRGDEQFF.

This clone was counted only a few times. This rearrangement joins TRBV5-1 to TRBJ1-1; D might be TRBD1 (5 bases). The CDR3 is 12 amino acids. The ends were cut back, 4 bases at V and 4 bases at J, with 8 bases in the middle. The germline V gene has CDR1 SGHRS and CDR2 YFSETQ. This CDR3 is CASSGGTTEAFF. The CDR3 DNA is TGCGCCAGCAGCGGGGGGACCACTGAAGCTTTCTTT.

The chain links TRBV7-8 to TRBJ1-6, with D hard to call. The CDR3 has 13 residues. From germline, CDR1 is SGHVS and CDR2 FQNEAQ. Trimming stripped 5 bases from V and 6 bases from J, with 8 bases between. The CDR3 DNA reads TGTGCCAGCAGCATCCACAGTAATTCACCCCTCCACTTT. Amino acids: CASSIHSNSPLHF.

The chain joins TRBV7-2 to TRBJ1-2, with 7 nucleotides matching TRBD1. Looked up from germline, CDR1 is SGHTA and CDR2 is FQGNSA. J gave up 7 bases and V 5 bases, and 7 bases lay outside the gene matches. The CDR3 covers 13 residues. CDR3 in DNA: TGTGCCAGCAGCCCAGGGGGATTGCGTGGCTACACCTTC. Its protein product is CASSPGGLRGYTF.

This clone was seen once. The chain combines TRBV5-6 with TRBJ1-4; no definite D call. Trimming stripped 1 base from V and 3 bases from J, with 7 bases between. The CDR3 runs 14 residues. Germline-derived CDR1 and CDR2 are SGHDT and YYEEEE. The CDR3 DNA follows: TGTGCCAGCAGCTTGATGGGAGCTAATGAAAAACTGTTTTTT. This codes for CASSLMGANEKLFF. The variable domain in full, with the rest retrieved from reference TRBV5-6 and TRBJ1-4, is DAGVTQSPTHLIKTRGQQVTLRCSPKSGHDTVSWYQQALGQGPQFIFQYYEEEERQRGNFPDRFSGHQFPNYSSELNVNALLLGDSALYLCASSLMGANEKLFFGSGTQLSVL.

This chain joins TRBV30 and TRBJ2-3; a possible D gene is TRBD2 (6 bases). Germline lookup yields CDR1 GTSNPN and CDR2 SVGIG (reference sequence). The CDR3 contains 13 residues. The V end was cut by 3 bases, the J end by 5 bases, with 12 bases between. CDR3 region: CAWRAGWVDTQYF. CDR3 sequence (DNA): TGTGCCTGGAGGGCGGGATGGGTAGATACGCAGTATTTT.

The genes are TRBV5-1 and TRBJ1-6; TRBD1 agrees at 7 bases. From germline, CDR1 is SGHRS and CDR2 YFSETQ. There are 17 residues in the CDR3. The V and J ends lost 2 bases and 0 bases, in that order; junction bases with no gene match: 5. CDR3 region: CASSFGQASSYNSPLHF. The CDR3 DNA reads TGCGCCAGCAGCTTTGGACAGGCGAGCTCCTATAATTCACCCCTCCACTTT.

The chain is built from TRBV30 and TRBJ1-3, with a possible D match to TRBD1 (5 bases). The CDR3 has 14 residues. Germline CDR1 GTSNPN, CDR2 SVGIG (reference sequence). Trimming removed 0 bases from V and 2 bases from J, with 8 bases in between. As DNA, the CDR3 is TGTGCCTGGAGTGTAAGGGGCCCTGGAAACACCATATATTTT. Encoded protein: CAWSVRGPGNTIYF.

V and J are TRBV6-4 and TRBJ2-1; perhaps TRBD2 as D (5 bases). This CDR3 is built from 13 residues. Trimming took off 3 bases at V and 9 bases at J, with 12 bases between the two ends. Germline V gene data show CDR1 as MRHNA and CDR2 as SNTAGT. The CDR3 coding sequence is TGTGCCAGCAGTGAGGAACTAGGCTTTGAGCAGTTCTTC. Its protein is CASSEELGFEQFF.

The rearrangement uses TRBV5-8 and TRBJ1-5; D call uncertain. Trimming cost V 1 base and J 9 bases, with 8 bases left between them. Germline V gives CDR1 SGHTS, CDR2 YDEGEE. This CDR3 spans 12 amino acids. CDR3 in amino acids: CASSLSLAPQHF. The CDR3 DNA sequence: TGTGCCAGCAGCTTGAGCCTTGCGCCCCAGCATTTT.

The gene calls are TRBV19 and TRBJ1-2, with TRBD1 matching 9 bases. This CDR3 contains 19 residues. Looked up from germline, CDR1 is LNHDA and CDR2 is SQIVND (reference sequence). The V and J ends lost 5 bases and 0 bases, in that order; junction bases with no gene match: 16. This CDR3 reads CASSPNGGTGLRANYGYTF. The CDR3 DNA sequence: TGTGCCAGTAGTCCCAATGGAGGGACAGGGTTAAGAGCTAACTATGGCTACACCTTC.

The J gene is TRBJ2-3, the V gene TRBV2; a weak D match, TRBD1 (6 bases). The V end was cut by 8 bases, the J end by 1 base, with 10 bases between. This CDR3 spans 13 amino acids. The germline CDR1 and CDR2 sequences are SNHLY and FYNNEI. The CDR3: CASWTDRTDTQYF. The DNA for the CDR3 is TGTGCCAGCTGGACAGACCGCACAGATACGCAGTATTTT.

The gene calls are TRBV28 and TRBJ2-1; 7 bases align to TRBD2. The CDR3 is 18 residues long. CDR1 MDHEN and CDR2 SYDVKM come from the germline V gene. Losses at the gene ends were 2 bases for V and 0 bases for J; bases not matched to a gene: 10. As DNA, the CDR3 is TGTGCCAGCAGTTTAAGGGGACTATACTCCAGCTCCTACAATGAGCAGTTCTTC. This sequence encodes CASSLRGLYSSSYNEQFF.